This TCR beta chain was found in a study of blood T cells in healthy people across ages. It was with a sample-barcoded 5' primer and a J-beta primer mix that a second PCR of roughly 7 to 12 cycles was run. Each cDNA was tagged by a template-switch adaptor containing 12 random nucleotides. TCRdb independently ran MiXCR on the 5' RACE reads; one entry per CDR3 protein. Of 1.2 million to 1.5 million distinct CDR3 sequences in the sample, approximately 42% were seen once. V dropped 5 bases and J dropped 6; count of bases not matched to a gene: 6. CDR3 length: 14 amino acids. Total RNA was isolated from each sample in quantities of at least 5.5 micrograms. The study's findings and limits: Naive CD4+ cells and diversity were both higher in long-lived donors than in aged donors. The recorded TCR beta diversity per million T cells decreased in a roughly linear manner with age.

Comment on this clonotype: The target antigen is unknown.

V usage is TRBV12-3 or TRBV12-4 and J usage is TRBJ1-5; 8 positions match TRBD1. This receptor was obtained from a woman aged 18-29 years in good health. Material for sequencing was blood. CDR3 sequence: CASSIGTGSQPQHF. CDR3 nucleotides: TGTGCCAGCAGTATAGGGACAGGCTCTCAGCCCCAGCATTTT.